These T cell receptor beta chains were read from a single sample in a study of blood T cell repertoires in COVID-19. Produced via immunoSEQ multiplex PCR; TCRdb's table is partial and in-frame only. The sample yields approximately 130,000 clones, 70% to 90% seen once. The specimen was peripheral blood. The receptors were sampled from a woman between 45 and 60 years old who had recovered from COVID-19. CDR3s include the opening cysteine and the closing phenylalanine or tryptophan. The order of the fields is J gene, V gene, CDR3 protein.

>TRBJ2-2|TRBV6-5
CASSYGLNTGELFF
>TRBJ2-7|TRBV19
CASSPMGRLAGVMYEQYF
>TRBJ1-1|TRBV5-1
CASSLLGTGLAEAFF
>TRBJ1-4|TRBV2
CASRLGQGGEKLFF
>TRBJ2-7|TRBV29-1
CSVERGYEQYF
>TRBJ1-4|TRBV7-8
CASSAGTSNEKLFF
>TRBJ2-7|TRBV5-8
CASNRGAGYEQYF
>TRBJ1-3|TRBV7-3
CASSLDGGRTGNTIYF
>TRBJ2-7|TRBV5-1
CASSLAETYEQYF
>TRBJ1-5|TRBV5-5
CASSPRQGGQPQHF
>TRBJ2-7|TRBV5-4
CASSLAGTDEQYF
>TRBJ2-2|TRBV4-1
CASSQGTNGREGELFF
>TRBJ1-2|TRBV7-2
CASNSGPSGTVIF
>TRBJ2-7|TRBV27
CASSLPGREQYF
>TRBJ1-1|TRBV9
CASSLGQSTEAFF
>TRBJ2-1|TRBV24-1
CATSDFSGGTEQFF
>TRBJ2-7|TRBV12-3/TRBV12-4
CASTSGLVYGQYF
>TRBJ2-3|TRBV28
CASSPIAGWAQYF
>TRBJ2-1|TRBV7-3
CASRYLPGGNNEQFF
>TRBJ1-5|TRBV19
CASRRQEPHQPQHF
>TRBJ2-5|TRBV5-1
CASSYGGVRGQETQYF
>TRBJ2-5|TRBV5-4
CASSLAGGGSRETQYF
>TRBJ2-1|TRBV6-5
CASSYSIGPGGNEQFF
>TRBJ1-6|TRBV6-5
CASSSGTGDSPLHF
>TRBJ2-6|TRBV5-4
CASSLRSAPGANVLTF
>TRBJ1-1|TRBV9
CASTRGGDTEAFF
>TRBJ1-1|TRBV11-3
CASSPSAPGAFF
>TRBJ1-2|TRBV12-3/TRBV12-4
CASSEGGHGYTF
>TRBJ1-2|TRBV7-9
CASSNRLAGMGNGYTF
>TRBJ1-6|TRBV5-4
CASSLDGKGSPLHF
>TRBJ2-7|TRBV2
CASHMTGIGEQYF
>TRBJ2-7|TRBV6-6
CASSYAGTGEFEQYF
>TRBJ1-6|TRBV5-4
CASRKRQGNSPLHF
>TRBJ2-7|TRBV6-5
CASSLQTGGKNYEQYF
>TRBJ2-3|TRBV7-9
CASSLPGRRGDTQYF
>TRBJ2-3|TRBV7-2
CASSLVVLIAGPKADTQYF
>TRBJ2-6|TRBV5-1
CASSYMSGANVLTF
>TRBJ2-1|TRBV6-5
CASSPGLGHEQFF
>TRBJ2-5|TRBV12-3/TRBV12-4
CASRGGPGETQYF
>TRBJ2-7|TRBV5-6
CASSLKTGQYRAEQYF
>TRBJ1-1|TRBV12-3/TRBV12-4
CASSPGRGTEAFF
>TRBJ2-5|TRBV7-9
CASSPPNSQETQYF
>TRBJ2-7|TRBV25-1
CASSEYTRYEQYF
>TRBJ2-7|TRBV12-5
CASGLVGGTGATYEQYF
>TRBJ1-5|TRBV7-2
CASSLRRKQPQHF
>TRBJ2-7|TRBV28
CASQTGSSYEQYF
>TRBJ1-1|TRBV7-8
CASSLTTDFGTEAFF
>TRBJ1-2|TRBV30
CAWTTLGGNSYGYTF
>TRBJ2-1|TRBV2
CASSYAELGEQFF
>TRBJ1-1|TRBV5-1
CASSMGQGGALNTEAFF
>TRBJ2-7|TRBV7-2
CASSLGGTSSYEQYF
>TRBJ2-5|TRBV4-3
CASSQDPLPGRETQYF
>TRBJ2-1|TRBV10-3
CAIRGLAGGANEQFF
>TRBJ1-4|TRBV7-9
CASSGGVLDEKLFF
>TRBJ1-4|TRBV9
CASSSGGSANEKLFF